A selection of T cell receptor beta chains follows, all from one sample in a study of blood T cells in healthy people across ages. Via MiXCR, TCRdb re-called the 5' RACE reads, giving one row per CDR3 protein. The sample consists of roughly 2 million distinct CDR3 sequences, roughly 52% of them appearing once. What was sequenced was blood. The receptors originated from a woman in her thirties or forties in good health. Both conserved end residues are part of each CDR3. D genes are given only for firm matches. The size of a clone is reported for some rows only, either as once, few or many, or as a class for expanded clones.

v_call	d_call	clone_size	j_call	cdr3_nt	cdr3_aa
TRBV11-2	TRBD2	NA	TRBJ2-3	TGTGCCAGCAGCCTCCCGGGAGGGGTGGGACTAGCGGGGGAGTCTAGCACAGATACGCAGTATTTT	CASSLPGGVGLAGESSTDTQYF
TRBV2	NA	NA	TRBJ2-7	TGTGCCAGCAGTGAATTGGGCCGAAAGTCCTACTACGAGCAGTACTTC	CASSELGRKSYYEQYF
TRBV29-1	NA	NA	TRBJ1-1	TGCAGCGTTGTGGGGGGGCAGGGAAACACTGAAGCTTTCTTT	CSVVGGQGNTEAFF
TRBV12-3/TRBV12-4	TRBD1	NA	TRBJ2-1	TGTGCCGGCAGTTTAGCAGGGGGTAACTCCTACAATGAGCAGTTCTTC	CAGSLAGGNSYNEQFF
TRBV24-1	NA	NA	TRBJ2-1	TGTGCCACCAGTGATTCAAAGGTGGGTTTAGGATATGAGCAGTTCTTC	CATSDSKVGLGYEQFF
TRBV5-1	NA	few	TRBJ2-6	TGCGCCAGCAGCCCCCGGGACACTGGGGCCAACGTCCTGACTTTC	CASSPRDTGANVLTF
TRBV29-1	TRBD1	NA	TRBJ2-1	TGCAGCGTCTGGGTCGGACAGGGGACCTACAATGAGCAGTTCTTC	CSVWVGQGTYNEQFF
TRBV7-9	NA	few	TRBJ2-7	TGTGCCAGCAGCAAACGACAGACAGGTGGGGCCTACGAGCAGTACTTC	CASSKRQTGGAYEQYF
TRBV28	TRBD1	NA	TRBJ1-1	TGTGCCAGCAGCCCTCAGGGGGCAAGGAGGACTGAAGCTTTCTTT	CASSPQGARRTEAFF
TRBV6-6	TRBD2	NA	TRBJ2-3	TGTGCCATCCAGATGCGGGGGGGATCCGGGAATACGCAGTATTTT	CAIQMRGGSGNTQYF
TRBV6-5	NA	NA	TRBJ2-1	TGTGCCAGCAGTTATAAGAGACAGCTCAGTGAGCAGTTCTTC	CASSYKRQLSEQFF
TRBV20-1	NA	NA	TRBJ2-4	TGCAGTGCTAGAGATATTTTACAGGTCGACATTCAGTACTTC	CSARDILQVDIQYF
TRBV5-4	TRBD2	NA	TRBJ2-5	TGTGCCAGCAGTCCCAGCGGGGGGCCAAAAGAGACCCAGTACTTC	CASSPSGGPKETQYF
TRBV28	NA	NA	TRBJ1-5	TGTGCCAGCAGTTCCACAGTCGTCCGGGAGCCCCAGCATTTT	CASSSTVVREPQHF
TRBV7-2	NA	few	TRBJ2-1	TGTGCCAGCAGCCCCCGGCACCAGCCGAGCAATGAGCAGTTCTTC	CASSPRHQPSNEQFF
TRBV28	TRBD2	NA	TRBJ2-3	TGTGCCAGCAGTTTCGAGCGGGGGGGTAGGAATACGCAGTATTTT	CASSFERGGRNTQYF
TRBV7-3	TRBD2	NA	TRBJ2-1	TGTGCCAGCAGCTACGACGGGACTAGTTTGGATGAGCAGTTCTTC	CASSYDGTSLDEQFF
TRBV11-2	TRBD1	few	TRBJ1-2	TGTGCCAGCAGCGCCGGGACAGGGACCGGTGGCTACACCTTC	CASSAGTGTGGYTF
TRBV2	NA	NA	TRBJ2-7	TGTGCCGTCCACAGGGGAGGCGAGCAGTACTTC	CAVHRGGEQYF
TRBV6-2/TRBV6-3	NA	few	TRBJ1-2	TGTGCCATTGGGGCGGCTGCTGCTAACTATGGCTACACCTTC	CAIGAAAANYGYTF
TRBV20-1	TRBD1	few	TRBJ2-5	TGCAGTGCTAGAGTAGACAGGGGGCGGGAGACCCAGTACTTC	CSARVDRGRETQYF
TRBV20-1	NA	few	TRBJ1-5	TGCAGTGCTAGAGTGCGTACGGCTAGCAATCAGCCCCAGCATTTT	CSARVRTASNQPQHF
TRBV7-2	NA	NA	TRBJ1-2	TGTGCCAGCAGCTCTTGGCTAGGTCTTAACTATGGCTACACCTTC	CASSSWLGLNYGYTF
TRBV6-5	NA	few	TRBJ2-6	TGTGCCAGCACCCAGGACCGATCTGGGGCCAACGTCCTGACTTTC	CASTQDRSGANVLTF
TRBV15	TRBD2	once	TRBJ2-1	TGTGCCACCAGCAGGCGGGGGGCGCTTGACAATGAGCAGTTCTTC	CATSRRGALDNEQFF
TRBV20-1	NA	few	TRBJ2-3	TGCAGTGCTCGAATAAGGAAGTACGATACGCAGTATTTT	CSARIRKYDTQYF
TRBV4-3	TRBD2	NA	TRBJ2-3	TGCGCCAGCAGCCTCGGGTTCCGGGGGGGCACAGATACGCAGTATTTT	CASSLGFRGGTDTQYF
TRBV20-1	NA	few	TRBJ2-7	TGCAGTGCTAGTTTCAACGCGGAGCAGTACTTC	CSASFNAEQYF
TRBV6-4	TRBD1	NA	TRBJ1-1	TGTGCCAGCAGTGATAGGTGGGACAGCCACACTGAAGCTTTCTTT	CASSDRWDSHTEAFF
TRBV11-2	TRBD2	NA	TRBJ2-5	TGTGCCAGCAGCTTAGATAGTTCGTCTGCGGGGGGGACCCAGTACTTC	CASSLDSSSAGGTQYF
TRBV6-5	NA	NA	TRBJ1-2	TGTGCCAGCAGTTACTCTGGGGTTATTGGTGGCTACACCTTC	CASSYSGVIGGYTF
TRBV20-1	TRBD2	NA	TRBJ2-5	TGCAGTGCTAGAGATATGGGACTAGCGGGAATACAAGAGACCCAGTACTTC	CSARDMGLAGIQETQYF
TRBV5-1	TRBD1	NA	TRBJ2-5	TGCGCCAGCAGCTTCCCGGGACAGTATCAAGAGACCCAGTACTTC	CASSFPGQYQETQYF
TRBV9	NA	NA	TRBJ2-7	TGTGCCAGCAGCGAGGGGGCCGGGGGCTCCTACGAGCAGAACTTC	CASSEGAGGSYEQNF
TRBV27	NA	NA	TRBJ2-1	TGTGCTACTAACACGGGGCTAGCAGGGAATGAGCAGTTCTTC	CATNTGLAGNEQFF
TRBV9	TRBD1	NA	TRBJ1-2	TGTGCCAGCAGCGTATTAACCGGGACAGGGCATGGCTACACCTTC	CASSVLTGTGHGYTF
TRBV27	NA	once	TRBJ2-2	TGTGCCAGCGGCACACTTAAGTTCACCTTCGGGGGGGAGCTGTTTTTT	CASGTLKFTFGGELFF
TRBV18	TRBD2	NA	TRBJ2-7	TGTGCCAGCTCACCGCTTAGGACTAGCGGGGTTCTCCCCTACGAGCAGTACTTC	CASSPLRTSGVLPYEQYF
TRBV27	TRBD1	NA	TRBJ1-6	TGTGCCAGCAGAAGGACAGGGGAAGGAGGAGCCCTCCACTTT	CASRRTGEGGALHF
TRBV29-1	TRBD1	few	TRBJ2-7	TGCAGCGGGCGGGACAGGGACTCCTACGAGCAGTACTTC	CSGRDRDSYEQYF
TRBV11-2	TRBD2	NA	TRBJ2-3	TGTGCCAGCAGCTTAGATCCCAGCGGGGGGGCCCGGGATACGCAGTATTTT	CASSLDPSGGARDTQYF
TRBV21-1	NA	NA	TRBJ2-5	TGTGCCAGCAGCATAAAAAGGAGAAACCGGGACAGGGCGTACTTC	CASSIKRRNRDRAYF
TRBV20-1	TRBD2	NA	TRBJ2-3	TGCAGTGCTAAGGCTAGCGGCGCCTCTAGCACAGATACGCAGTATTTT	CSAKASGASSTDTQYF
TRBV20-1	NA	few	TRBJ1-4	TGCAGTGCAGAGAACAGAGGGCTGACTAATGAAAAACTGTTTTTT	CSAENRGLTNEKLFF
TRBV7-9	NA	NA	TRBJ1-2	TGTGCCAGCAGCTTAGTACGTCTGGGAGGCTACACCTTC	CASSLVRLGGYTF
TRBV6-5	NA	NA	TRBJ2-5	TGTGCCAGCAGTTACTTGCCTTTGGGGTGGGAGAGCCAGTACTTC	CASSYLPLGWESQYF
TRBV29-1	NA	many	TRBJ2-7	TGCAGCGTTGTGGCACAGGATTCCTCCTACGAGCAGTACTTC	CSVVAQDSSYEQYF
TRBV7-9	TRBD1	NA	TRBJ1-2	TGTGCCAGCAGCGGGGGGACAGTAGATGGCTACACCTTC	CASSGGTVDGYTF
TRBV29-1	TRBD2	NA	TRBJ2-5	TGCAGCGTTGTCCGAGCGGGGTCCGTTAAGCAGTACTTC	CSVVRAGSVKQYF
TRBV28	TRBD1	few	TRBJ2-7	TGTGCCATCCGACAGGGGTTGTACGAGCAGTACTTC	CAIRQGLYEQYF
TRBV6-5	NA	NA	TRBJ2-3	TGTGCCAGCAATTCCCCCGGGACTCGGAAAGAAGCAACGTATTTT	CASNSPGTRKEATYF
TRBV7-2	NA	NA	TRBJ2-4	TGTGCCAGCAGCTTAGCTCGGGGGGCGGACATTCAGTACTTC	CASSLARGADIQYF